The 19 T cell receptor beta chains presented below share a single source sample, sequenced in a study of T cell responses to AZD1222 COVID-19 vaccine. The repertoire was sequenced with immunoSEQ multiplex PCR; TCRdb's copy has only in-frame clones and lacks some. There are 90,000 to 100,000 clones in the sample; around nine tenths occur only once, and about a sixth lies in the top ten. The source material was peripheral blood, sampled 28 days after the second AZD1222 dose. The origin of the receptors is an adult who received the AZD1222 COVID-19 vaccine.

Written as DNA, the CDR3 is TGTGCCAGCAGCTTAACCACGAACACTGAAGCTTTCTTT. Translating gives CASSLTTNTEAFF. V usage is TRBV9 and J usage is TRBJ1-1; no clear D gene. The V end lost 4 bases, the J end lost 1 base, and 8 bases lay between the germline ends. The CDR3 totals 13 residues. Germline lookup yields CDR1 SGDLS and CDR2 YYNGEE.

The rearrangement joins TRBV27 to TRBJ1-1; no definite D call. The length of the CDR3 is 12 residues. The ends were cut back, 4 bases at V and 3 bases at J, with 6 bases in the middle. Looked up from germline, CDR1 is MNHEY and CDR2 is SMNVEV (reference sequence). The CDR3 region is CASSSGYTEAFF. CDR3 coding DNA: TGTGCCAGCAGTTCAGGTTACACTGAAGCTTTCTTT.

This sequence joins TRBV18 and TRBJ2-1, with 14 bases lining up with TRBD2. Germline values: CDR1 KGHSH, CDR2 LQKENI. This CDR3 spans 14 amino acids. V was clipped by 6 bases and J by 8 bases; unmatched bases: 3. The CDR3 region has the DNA TGTGCCAGCTCCGGGACTAGCGGGAGCGATGAGCAGTTCTTC. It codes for CASSGTSGSDEQFF.

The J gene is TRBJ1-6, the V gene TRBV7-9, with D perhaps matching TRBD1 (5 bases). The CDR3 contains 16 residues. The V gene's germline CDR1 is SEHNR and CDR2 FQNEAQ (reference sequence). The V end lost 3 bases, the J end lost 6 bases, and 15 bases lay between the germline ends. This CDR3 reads CASSFSGTVGNSPLHF. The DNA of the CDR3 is TGTGCCAGCAGCTTTTCTGGGACTGTTGGTAATTCACCCCTCCACTTT.

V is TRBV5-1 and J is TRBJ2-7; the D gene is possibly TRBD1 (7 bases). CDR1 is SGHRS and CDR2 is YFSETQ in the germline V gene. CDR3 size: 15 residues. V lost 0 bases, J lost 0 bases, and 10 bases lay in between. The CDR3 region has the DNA TGCGCCAGCAGCTTGGGGCAGGGGGGCTCCTACGAGCAGTACTTC. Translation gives CASSLGQGGSYEQYF.

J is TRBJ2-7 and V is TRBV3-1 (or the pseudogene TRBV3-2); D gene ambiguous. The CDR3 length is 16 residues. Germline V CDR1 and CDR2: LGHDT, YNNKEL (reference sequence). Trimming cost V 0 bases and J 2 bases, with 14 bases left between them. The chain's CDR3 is CASSQEGRTLPYEQYF. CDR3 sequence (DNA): TGTGCCAGCAGCCAAGAAGGTAGAACACTCCCCTACGAGCAGTACTTC.

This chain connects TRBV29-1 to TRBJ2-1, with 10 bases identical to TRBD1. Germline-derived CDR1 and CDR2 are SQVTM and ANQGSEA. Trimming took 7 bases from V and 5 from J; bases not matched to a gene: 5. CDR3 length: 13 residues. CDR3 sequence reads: CSARDRGHNEQFF. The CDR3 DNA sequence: TGCAGCGCTAGGGACAGGGGCCACAATGAGCAGTTCTTC.

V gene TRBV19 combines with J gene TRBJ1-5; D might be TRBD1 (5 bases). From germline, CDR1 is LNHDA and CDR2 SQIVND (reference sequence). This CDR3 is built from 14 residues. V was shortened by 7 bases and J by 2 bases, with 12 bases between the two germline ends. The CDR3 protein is CASNIQGGNQPQHF. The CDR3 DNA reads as TGTGCCAGTAATATCCAGGGTGGCAATCAGCCCCAGCATTTT.

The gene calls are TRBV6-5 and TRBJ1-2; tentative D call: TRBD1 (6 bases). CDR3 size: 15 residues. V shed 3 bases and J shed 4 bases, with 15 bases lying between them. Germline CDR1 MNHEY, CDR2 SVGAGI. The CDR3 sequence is CASSYDVRTAYGYTF. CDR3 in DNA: TGTGCCAGCAGTTATGATGTAAGGACAGCCTATGGCTACACCTTC.

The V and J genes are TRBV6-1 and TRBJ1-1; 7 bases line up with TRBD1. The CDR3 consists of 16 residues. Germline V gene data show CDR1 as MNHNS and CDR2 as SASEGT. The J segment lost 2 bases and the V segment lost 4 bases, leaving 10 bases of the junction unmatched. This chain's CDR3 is CASSGDRATLNTEAFF. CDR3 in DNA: TGTGCCAGCAGTGGCGACAGGGCCACTCTTAACACTGAAGCTTTCTTT.

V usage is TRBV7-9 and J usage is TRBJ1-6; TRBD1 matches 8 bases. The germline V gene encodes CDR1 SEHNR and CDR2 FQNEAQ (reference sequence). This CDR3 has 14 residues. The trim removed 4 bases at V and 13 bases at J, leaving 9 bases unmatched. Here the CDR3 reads CASSSGQADTPLHF. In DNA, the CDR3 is TGTGCCAGCAGCTCGGGACAGGCGGACACTCCCCTCCACTTT.

The CDR3 nucleotides read TGTGCCAGCAGCGTAGGCCTAGCGGGAGCCACCGGGGAGCTGTTTTTT. Translated, it gives CASSVGLAGATGELFF. The V gene is TRBV9, the J gene TRBJ2-2; TRBD2 matches 10 bases. This CDR3 region has 16 residues. CDR1 is SGDLS, CDR2 YYNGEE, per germline. Germline trimming cut 0 bases from V and 4 bases from J; bases unmatched to any gene: 3.

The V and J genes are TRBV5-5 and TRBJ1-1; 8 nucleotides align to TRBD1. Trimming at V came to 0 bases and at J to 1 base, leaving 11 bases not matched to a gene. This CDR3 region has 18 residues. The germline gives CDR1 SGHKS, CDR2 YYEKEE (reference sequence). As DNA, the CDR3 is TGTGCCAGCAGCTTGGGAGTTTCTCGGACAGGGAAGAACACTGAAGCTTTCTTT. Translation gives CASSLGVSRTGKNTEAFF.

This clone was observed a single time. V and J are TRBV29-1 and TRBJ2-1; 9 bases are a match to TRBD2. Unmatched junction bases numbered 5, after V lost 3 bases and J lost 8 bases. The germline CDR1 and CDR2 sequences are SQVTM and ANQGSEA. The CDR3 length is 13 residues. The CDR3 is CSVDAGGPHEQFF. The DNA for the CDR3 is TGCAGCGTTGATGCGGGAGGGCCCCATGAGCAGTTCTTC.

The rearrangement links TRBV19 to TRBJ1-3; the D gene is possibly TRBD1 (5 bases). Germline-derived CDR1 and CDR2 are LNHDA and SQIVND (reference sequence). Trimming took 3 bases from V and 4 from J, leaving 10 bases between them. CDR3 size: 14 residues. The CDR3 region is CASSIGARGNTIYF. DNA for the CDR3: TGTGCCAGTAGTATTGGGGCAAGGGGAAACACCATATATTTT.

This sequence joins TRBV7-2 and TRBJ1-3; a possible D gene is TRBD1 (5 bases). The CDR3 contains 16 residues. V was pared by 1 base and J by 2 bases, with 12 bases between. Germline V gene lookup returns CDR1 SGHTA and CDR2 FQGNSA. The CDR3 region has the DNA TGTGCCAGCAGCTTAGTGGGTGGGGGTACTGGAAACACCATATATTTT. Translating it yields CASSLVGGGTGNTIYF. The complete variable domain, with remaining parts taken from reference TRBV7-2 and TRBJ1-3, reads GAGVSQSPSNKVTEKGKDVELRCDPISGHTALYWYRQSLGQGLEFLIYFQGNSAPDKSGLPSDRFSAERTGGSVSTLTIQRTQQEDSAVYLCASSLVGGGTGNTIYFGEGSWLTVV.

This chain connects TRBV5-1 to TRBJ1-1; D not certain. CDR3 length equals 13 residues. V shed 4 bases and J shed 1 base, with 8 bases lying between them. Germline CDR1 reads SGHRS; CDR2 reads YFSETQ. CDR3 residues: CASSVGWNTEAFF. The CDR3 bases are TGCGCCAGCAGCGTTGGGTGGAACACTGAAGCTTTCTTT.

In DNA form, the CDR3 reads TGTGCCAGCAGTTTGGGGAGGGTCAATGAGCAGTTCTTC. This encodes CASSLGRVNEQFF. J is TRBJ2-1 and V is TRBV6-5; TRBD2 aligns across 7 bases. The J segment lost 6 bases and the V segment lost 4 bases, leaving 3 bases of the junction unmatched. This CDR3 contains 13 residues. From germline, CDR1 is MNHEY and CDR2 SVGAGI.

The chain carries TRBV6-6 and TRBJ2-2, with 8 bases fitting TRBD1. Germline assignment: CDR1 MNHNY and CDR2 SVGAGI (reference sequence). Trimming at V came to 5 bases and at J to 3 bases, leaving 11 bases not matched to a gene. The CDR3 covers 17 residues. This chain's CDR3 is CASSPLPGQAYTGELFF. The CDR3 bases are TGTGCCAGCAGTCCTCTTCCGGGACAGGCTTACACCGGGGAGCTGTTTTTT.